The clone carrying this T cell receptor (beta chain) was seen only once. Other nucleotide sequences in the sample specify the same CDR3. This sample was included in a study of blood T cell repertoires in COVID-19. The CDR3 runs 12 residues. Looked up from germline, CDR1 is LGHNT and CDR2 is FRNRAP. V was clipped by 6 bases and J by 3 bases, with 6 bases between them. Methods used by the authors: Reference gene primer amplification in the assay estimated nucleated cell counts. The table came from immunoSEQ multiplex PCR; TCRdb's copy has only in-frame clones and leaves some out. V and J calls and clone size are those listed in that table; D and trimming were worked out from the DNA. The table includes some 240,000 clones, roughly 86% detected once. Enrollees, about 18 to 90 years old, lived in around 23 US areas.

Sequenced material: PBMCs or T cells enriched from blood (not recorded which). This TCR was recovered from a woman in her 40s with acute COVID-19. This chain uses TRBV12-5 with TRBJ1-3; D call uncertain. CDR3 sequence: CASGLLGNTIYF. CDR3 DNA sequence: TGTGCTAGTGGCCTCCTTGGAAACACCATATATTTT.